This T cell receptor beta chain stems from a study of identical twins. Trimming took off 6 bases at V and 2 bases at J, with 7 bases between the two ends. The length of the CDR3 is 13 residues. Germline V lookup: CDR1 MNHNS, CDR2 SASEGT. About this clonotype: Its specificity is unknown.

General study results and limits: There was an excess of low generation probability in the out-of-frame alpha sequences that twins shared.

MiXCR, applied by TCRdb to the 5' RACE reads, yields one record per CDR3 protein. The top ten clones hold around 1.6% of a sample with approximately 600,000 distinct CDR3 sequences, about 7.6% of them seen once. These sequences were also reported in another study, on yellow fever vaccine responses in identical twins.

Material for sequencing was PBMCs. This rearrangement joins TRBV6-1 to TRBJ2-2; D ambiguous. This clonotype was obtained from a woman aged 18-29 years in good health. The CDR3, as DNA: TGTGCCAGCAGGGACCAAAACACCGGGGAGCTGTTTTTT. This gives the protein CASRDQNTGELFF.